The clone carrying this TCR beta chain has only one observation. It was with a sample-barcoded 5' primer and a J-beta primer mix that a second PCR of roughly 7 to 12 cycles was run. MiXCR, applied by TCRdb to the 5' RACE reads, yields one record per CDR3 protein. The table has about 800,000 distinct CDR3 sequences, approximately 25% seen once. The V segment lost 2 bases and the J segment 8 bases; nucleotides outside the gene matches: 3. CDR3 length: 13 amino acids. Per germline, CDR1 KGHSH and CDR2 LQKENI. These data come from a study of blood T cells in healthy people across ages. These same records also appear under a second study, on T cells of mothers and their children. From that paper: Several million TCR beta reads per child versus over 8 million per mother.

This TCR derives from a boy younger than 18 in good health. Material for sequencing was blood. The chain carries TRBV18 and TRBJ2-4, with 7 nucleotides matching TRBD1. The CDR3 DNA follows: TGTGCCAGCTCACCAATAGGACAGGACATTCAGTACTTC. Its protein product is CASSPIGQDIQYF.